This is a list of T cell receptor beta chains from one sample in a study of blood T cell repertoires in COVID-19. The method was immunoSEQ multiplex PCR; TCRdb's version includes in-frame clones alone and lacks a portion of them. The sample holds fewer than 250,000 clones, around 88% seen once. Sequenced sample: peripheral blood. The source is a woman aged 50 to 60 with acute or convalescent COVID-19. Each CDR3 is given with its conserved first and last residue. Clone sizes are given selectively: once, few, many, or a class where the clone is expanded.

V	J	size	CDR3
TRBV6-1	TRBJ1-5	-	CASSEGEGWAPQHF
TRBV19	TRBJ2-1	-	CASTPQGLAGGYEQFF
TRBV27	TRBJ2-5	-	CASSLEAASGETQYF
TRBV7-9	TRBJ1-1	-	CASSLVTDTEAFF
TRBV30	TRBJ1-3	-	CAWSTGQGRNTIYF
TRBV19	TRBJ1-1	once	CASSWTGNTEAFF
TRBV6-5	TRBJ1-2	-	CASSLLGQDGYGYTF
TRBV5-8	TRBJ2-7	once	CASSPDRLGEQYF
TRBV18	TRBJ2-7	-	CASSPNRGWEQYF
TRBV5-1	TRBJ2-7	-	CASSPGQGWEQYF
TRBV5-1	TRBJ1-2	-	CASSRDRAGYTF
TRBV6-5	TRBJ2-5	-	CASSYLGRETQYF
TRBV10-1	TRBJ2-3	-	CASSEGLGTQYF
TRBV10-3	TRBJ2-7	many	CAISEFNRVRNEQYF
TRBV6-1	TRBJ2-5	-	CASSEDPLFGGGATQYF
TRBV2	TRBJ2-2	-	CASSVTGLIGELFF
TRBV4-2	TRBJ1-6	many	CASSQATGNNSPLHF
TRBV2	TRBJ1-5	few	CASSRDKWNQPQHF
TRBV25-1	TRBJ1-1	once	CASSETASWNTEAFF
TRBV28	TRBJ1-1	-	CASIEGGTEAFF
TRBV24-1	TRBJ2-4	-	CATSEAGAKNIQYF
TRBV7-9	TRBJ2-3	-	CASSSGGLTTDTQYF
TRBV5-4	TRBJ2-2	few	CASSSQGAVTGELFF
TRBV13	TRBJ2-7	-	CASSTLTSGGDYYEQYF
TRBV6-5	TRBJ1-2	few	CASSLRTGAGYGYTF
TRBV12-3/TRBV12-4	TRBJ2-3	-	CASSLLVDTQYF
TRBV7-6	TRBJ2-1	-	CASWGQVGHNEQFF
TRBV6-5	TRBJ1-5	-	CASSPDRGRNQPQHF
TRBV5-5	TRBJ2-1	-	CASSFRDRGNEQFF
TRBV7-9	TRBJ2-3	-	CASSLILNQVVGTDTQYF
TRBV9	TRBJ2-7	few	CASSPSATSGYEQYF
TRBV7-9	TRBJ2-7	-	CASNLMDRGNEQYF
TRBV9	TRBJ2-5	-	CASSVALQETQYF
TRBV9	TRBJ2-2	-	CASSRANTGELFF
TRBV2	TRBJ2-5	-	CASSIGVETQYF
TRBV19	TRBJ1-3	-	CASRIQGQQIPSSGNTIYF
TRBV29-1	TRBJ1-4	-	CSVEDPAGRREKLFF
TRBV28	TRBJ1-5	-	CASSLRERFQPQHF
TRBV6-5	TRBJ2-7	-	CASLYRDYTYEQYF
TRBV6-5	TRBJ1-2	-	CASSYGTGFNGYTF
TRBV19	TRBJ2-7	once	CASSIQGSGSYEQYF
TRBV13	TRBJ1-1	-	CASSLGGSEGAEAFF
TRBV30	TRBJ1-2	-	CAWSADRPYGYTF
TRBV5-1	TRBJ2-7	-	CASSLESYLSYEQYF
TRBV18	TRBJ2-3	-	CASSPLKASTDTQYF
TRBV11-1	TRBJ2-1	few	CASSLASGGTRRGEQFF
TRBV14	TRBJ2-7	-	CASSQRTGLLGEQYF
TRBV7-9	TRBJ2-5	-	CASSLDPSVETQYF
TRBV14	TRBJ2-2	-	CASSQHRLAGDTGELFF
TRBV7-3	TRBJ2-7	-	CASSLSGGEEQYF
TRBV6-5	TRBJ2-6	once	CASTGGANVLTF
TRBV4-2	TRBJ2-2	-	CASSQVSSDRAGELFF
TRBV5-4	TRBJ2-7	-	CASSAPGLAGASHEQYF
TRBV24-1	TRBJ2-3	once	CATSDSGLHTQYF
TRBV3-1/TRBV3-2	TRBJ2-5	-	CASSQDRVGEVGTQYF